The present entry profiles one T cell receptor (beta chain) with its context. Its recognized antigen is unknown. Base quality data are lacking; no much larger clone is found one base away. The source of the sample is a study of lung T cells in sarcoidosis with Löfgren's syndrome listed by TCRdb under 2017. About the full investigation: Sarcoidosis was characterized as a granulomatous, predominantly pulmonary disease marked by accumulation of CD4+ T cells in bronchoalveolar lavage fluid. The repertoire analyses concentrated on Lofgren's syndrome patients.

TCR repertoires were profiled from CD4+ T cells obtained by bronchoalveolar lavage. Reads for this sample came from an Illumina MiSeq. TCRdb reworked the public reads: Q25 trimming with fastp, MiXCR clone assembly, productive beta chains retained. Records with the same CDR3 protein are collapsed into one entry carrying the most frequent genes and DNA. This sample comprises 4,000 or so distinct CDR3 sequences, approximately 20% of them detected only once. Approximately 8.6% of the sample is held by the ten biggest clonotypes. The cysteine opens and the phenylalanine closes a CDR3 of 15 amino acids. Only CDR3 DNA is held: 45 bases, read in frame from base 1. V is reduced by 4 bases and J by 4 bases, leaving a spacing of 16 bases between them. The germline V gene encodes CDR1 LGHNT and CDR2 FRNRAP. What the authors observed across the whole study: Recognition of a sarcoidosis-associated antigen was only suggested; the antigen itself remained putative and unidentified. Compared with control subjects, Lofgren's syndrome patients reportedly showed the greatest expansion in the V gene segments TRAV12-1 and TRBV2. When alphabeta pairing was analyzed, TRAV12-1 tended to pair preferentially with TRBV2, and the resulting paired TCRs displayed CDR3 homology. Sharing of TRAV12-1 and TRBV2 CDR3 motifs among multiple Lofgren's syndrome patients was reported, suggesting public CD4+ TCR repertoires.

The sequence came from a human donor with sarcoidosis (Löfgren's syndrome or another form), or a control subject (not recorded which). The rearrangement combines TRBV12-5 with TRBJ1-1; TRBD1 is possibly the D segment (6 matching bases). The sequencing input was CD4+ T cells from bronchoalveolar lavage. The nucleotides are TGTGCTAGTGGTTCTCCACAGGGCGGTACCACTGAAGCTTTCTTT. Translated, it gives CASGSPQGGTTEAFF.